This is a list of T cell receptor beta chains from one sample in a study of response to subunit inactivated influenza vaccine. Each CDR3 protein gets one entry after TCRdb re-called the RT-PCR reads with MiXCR. The sample holds around 580,000 distinct CDR3 sequences, 11% to 15% seen once. Material: PBMCs from blood, obtained roughly 12 days after vaccination. Every receptor here comes from a man between 45 and 60 years old who received an inactivated influenza vaccine. CDR3s include the opening cysteine and the closing phenylalanine or tryptophan. Each record gives: D gene, V gene, clone size, J gene, CDR3 DNA, CDR3 protein. D genes are given only for firm matches. Size values are once, few and many counts, or a class for expanded clones, and some rows have none.

TRBD1	TRBV5-1	few	TRBJ2-7	TGCGCCAGCAGCACGACAGGGAGCTTTTACGGGGAGCAGTACTTC	CASSTTGSFYGEQYF
TRBD1	TRBV11-2	-	TRBJ2-1	TGTGCCAGCATCCCCCCCCTATTCACAGGGGGCGGCAATGAGCATTTCTTC	CASIPPLFTGGGNEHFF
-	TRBV5-1	-	TRBJ1-4	TGCGCCAGCAGCTTGAATCGTCAAGGCGTGCAGTTTTTT	CASSLNRQGVQFF
-	TRBV6-6	few	TRBJ2-7	TGTGCCAGCAGTATTTCAGGCTACGAGCAGTACTTC	CASSISGYEQYF
TRBD1	TRBV6-2/TRBV6-3	-	TRBJ2-7	TGTGCCAGCAGACTTACAGGGGGCGAGAACTACGAGCATTACTTC	CASRLTGGENYEHYF
-	TRBV10-3	-	TRBJ2-4	TGTGCCATCAGTGAGTCCATTAACCTAGCCAAAAACATTCAGTACTTC	CAISESINLAKNIQYF
-	TRBV5-1	few	TRBJ2-5	TGCGCCAGCAGCTTGTTTGGGAGCGAGACCCAGTACTTC	CASSLFGSETQYF
TRBD1	TRBV30	-	TRBJ1-4	TGTGCCTGGAACGAGGGACAGCTGGGGAAACTGTTTTTT	CAWNEGQLGKLFF
TRBD1	TRBV9	few	TRBJ1-5	TGTGCCAGCAGCGAGGGACAGGCGACGAATCAGCCCCAGCATTTT	CASSEGQATNQPQHF
-	TRBV29-1	-	TRBJ2-5	TGCAGCGTTGACTCCAGTGGGAACCAAGAGACCCAGTACTTC	CSVDSSGNQETQYF